Listed below are T cell receptor beta chains from one sample, sequenced in a study of T cell responses to AZD1222 COVID-19 vaccine. TCRdb keeps only in-frame clones here, not all; method: immunoSEQ multiplex PCR. The sample carries 140,000 to 150,000 clones, about 88% recorded once. The specimen was peripheral blood, collected on day 0 of AZD1222 vaccination. The receptors shown here come from an adult in good health. Each CDR3 is given with its conserved first and last residue. D genes are given only for firm matches. The size entry is marked missing in some rows and otherwise reads once, few, many or a size class.

d_call: TRBD1
clone_size: .
j_call: TRBJ2-7
v_call: TRBV24-1
cdr3_nt: TGTGCCACCAGTGACCCCCGACAGGGAGAGTCCTACGAGCAGTACTTC
cdr3_aa: CATSDPRQGESYEQYF

d_call: .
clone_size: .
j_call: TRBJ1-1
v_call: TRBV7-3
cdr3_nt: TGTGCCAGCAGCTTGATTGGCACCACTGAAGCTTTCTTT
cdr3_aa: CASSLIGTTEAFF

d_call: .
clone_size: .
j_call: TRBJ1-2
v_call: TRBV7-8
cdr3_nt: TGTGCCAGCTCAAGCCCGGGACGGCAATCTATCGCTAACTATGGCTACACCTTC
cdr3_aa: CASSSPGRQSIANYGYTF

d_call: .
clone_size: .
j_call: TRBJ1-4
v_call: TRBV27
cdr3_nt: TGTGCCAGCAGTTTATGGGGTGCTAATGAAAAACTGTTTTTT
cdr3_aa: CASSLWGANEKLFF

d_call: .
clone_size: .
j_call: TRBJ2-7
v_call: TRBV7-2
cdr3_nt: TGTGCCAGCAGCTTAGCGATGGGGCGGGGTAACTACGAGCAGTACTTC
cdr3_aa: CASSLAMGRGNYEQYF

d_call: .
clone_size: .
j_call: TRBJ1-4
v_call: TRBV7-9
cdr3_nt: TGTGCCAGCAGCTTAGAGGGGGGGTTCGGTGAAAAACTGTTTTTT
cdr3_aa: CASSLEGGFGEKLFF

d_call: .
clone_size: .
j_call: TRBJ2-5
v_call: TRBV7-3
cdr3_nt: TGTGCCAGCAGCTCCGGATTAATTGCGGCCCAGTACTTC
cdr3_aa: CASSSGLIAAQYF

d_call: .
clone_size: .
j_call: TRBJ1-5
v_call: TRBV6-5
cdr3_nt: TGTGCCAGCAGTTACTTGGATGGGCAGCCCCAGCATTTT
cdr3_aa: CASSYLDGQPQHF

d_call: .
clone_size: .
j_call: TRBJ2-1
v_call: TRBV28
cdr3_nt: TGTGCCAGCAGCCGCAGTGGGGGGTATGAGCAGTTCTTC
cdr3_aa: CASSRSGGYEQFF

d_call: TRBD1
clone_size: few
j_call: TRBJ1-1
v_call: TRBV4-2
cdr3_nt: TGTGCCAGCAGCCCGGAAGGGACAGGGGGCGAGATGAACACTGAAGCTTTCTTT
cdr3_aa: CASSPEGTGGEMNTEAFF